A single sample gave rise to the 3 T cell receptor beta chains below, sequenced in a study of monozygotic twins with inflammatory bowel disease. TCRdb reprocessed the 5' RACE reads and keeps a single row for each CDR3 protein, giving no DNA. The sample table sets out about 160,000 distinct CDR3 sequences. The sample taken for sequencing was blood. Every receptor here comes from a human donor with ulcerative colitis or Crohn's disease, or a healthy co-twin of an affected twin (not recorded which).

CDR3 protein: CASSYGGTIYF. This rearrangement joins TRBV6-6 to TRBJ1-3; checking the TCRdb D call of TRBD1 is not possible without DNA. Germline CDR1 MNHNY, CDR2 SVGAGI (reference sequence). There are 11 residues in the CDR3.

This chain links TRBV6-6 with TRBJ1-5. CDR1 MNHNY and CDR2 SVGAGI come from the germline V gene (reference sequence). This CDR3 contains 14 residues. CDR3 residues: CASTKLERNQPQHF.

The rearrangement links TRBV30 to TRBJ2-7; TCRdb's D call, TRBD2, is unchecked because there is no DNA. The germline V gene has CDR1 GTSNPN and CDR2 SVGIG (reference sequence). This CDR3 comprises 17 residues. The CDR3 spells CAWSVRPSGSLSYEQYF.